The clone carrying this TCR beta chain was detected many times. Its antigen remains unknown. The CDR3 has 13 residues. The V and J ends lost 3 bases and 5 bases respectively, with 10 bases between them. The authors used template switching to add a universal primer site and gave cDNA unique molecular identifiers. TCRdb used MiXCR to reprocess the 5' RACE reads, holding one entry per CDR3 protein. The sample lists about 330,000 distinct CDR3 sequences, around an eighth occurring once. The data originate from a study of identical twins. Whole-study findings and limits: Cross-sectional statistics underpinned the conclusions; the same donors were not followed.

Another study also made use of these data, one on yellow fever vaccine responses in identical twins. That work adds: Twins' vaccine T cell responses were reported to seem partly convergent and partly personalized.

Sequenced: CD8+ T cells sorted from blood. The chain couples TRBV12-3 or TRBV12-4 to TRBJ2-5; maybe TRBD2 (6 bases). The TCR was taken from a woman between 18 and 30 years old in good health. The CDR3 DNA is TGTGCCAGCAGTTTCGGGGGACTGGAGACCCAGTACTTC. Translated, it gives CASSFGGLETQYF.